The sequence of this TCR beta chain was determined in a study of regulatory T cells in long-lasting Graves disease. Whole-study results and caveats: TRBV28, TRBJ1-2 and TRBJ2-5 were favored in persistent disease. Sharing of public clonotypes was greater in persistent patients (under 3,000) than in new patients (roughly 1,000).

Germline CDR1 reads LGHDT; CDR2 reads YNNKEL (reference sequence). Trimming removed 1 base at V and 4 bases at J, with 10 bases between. The CDR3 covers 14 residues. Sequencing libraries for TCR beta were prepared with iRepertoire HTBI primers and Arm-PCR of CDR3 regions. TCRdb used MiXCR to reprocess the multiplex PCR reads, holding one entry per CDR3 protein. Among some 450,000 distinct CDR3 sequences listed, roughly 15% were seen once. This clonotype was picked up many times. Its target is unknown. Time point specified: newly diagnosed GD, antithyroid drugs for less than 3 months. PBMC RNA served as the TCR library source. A volume of approximately 8.4 milliliters of peripheral blood was collected in EDTA tubes. The data also belong to a second study, concerning T cells in Graves' hyperthyroidism and ophthalmopathy.

The sample in question was peripheral blood mononuclear cells (PBMCs), obtained at new diagnosis, from a patient treated with antithyroid drugs. This receptor was identified in a woman aged 25 to 45 with Graves disease. This chain connects TRBV3-1 to TRBJ1-2, with D possibly matching TRBD1 (6 bases). The CDR3 DNA reads as TGTGCCAGCAGCCAAGGATGGACAGCCTATGGCTACACCTTC. Translated, it gives CASSQGWTAYGYTF.